This entry lists 14 T cell receptor beta chains sequenced from one sample in a study of blood T cells in healthy people across ages. Primed by a sample-barcoded 5' primer and a J-beta primer mix, a second PCR proceeded for 7 to 11 cycles. TCRdb reprocessed the 5' RACE reads with MiXCR, giving one entry per CDR3 protein. This sample has around 1,800,000 distinct CDR3 sequences, with approximately 40% found just once. The sample comprised blood. The source is a human donor in good health.

This clonotype was observed a few times. The chain has TRBV5-1 and TRBJ1-2; D gene uncertain. V shed 0 bases and J shed 4 bases, with 19 bases lying between them. Germline values: CDR1 SGHRS, CDR2 YFSETQ. This CDR3 has 17 residues. The CDR3 sequence is CASSLAGIGPEAYGYTF. The DNA of the CDR3 is TGCGCCAGCAGCTTGGCAGGCATAGGCCCAGAAGCCTATGGCTACACCTTC.

This clonotype was seen only a few times. The rearrangement joins TRBV7-2 to TRBJ2-7; D may correspond to TRBD1 or TRBD2 (6 bases each). CDR3 length: 16 residues. Looked up from germline, CDR1 is SGHTA and CDR2 is FQGNSA. With 1 base removed from V and 0 bases from J, the gap between germline ends came to 13 bases. The CDR3 nucleotides read TGTGCCAGCAGCTTAGAAGAGGAGGGGGGCTCCTACGAGCAGTACTTC. This sequence encodes CASSLEEEGGSYEQYF.

This clonotype was counted only a few times. This chain connects TRBV10-3 to TRBJ2-3, with 8 bases that match TRBD1. CDR3 length: 18 amino acids. With V trimmed by 6 bases and J by 3 bases, 17 bases remained unmatched. Germline CDR1 is ENHRY and CDR2 is SYGVKD. DNA for the CDR3: TGTGCCATCAGCAGGGGGCCAACTTTGGGCGCGGAGACAGATACGCAGTATTTT. It is translated as CAISRGPTLGAETDTQYF.

This clonotype was observed a few times. The gene calls are TRBV6-2 or TRBV6-3 and TRBJ2-7; D gene unclear. The ends were cut back, 6 bases at V and 2 bases at J, with 11 bases in the middle. This CDR3 contains 13 residues. Germline V lookup: CDR1 MNHEY, CDR2 SVGEGT. The CDR3 DNA follows: TGTGCCAGCAGCCTTCTTGAGGCCTACGAGCAGTACTTC. Translated, it gives CASSLLEAYEQYF.

Many counts were recorded for this clonotype. The rearrangement uses TRBV7-8 and TRBJ2-7; the match to TRBD1 covers 8 bases. Trimming at V came to 2 bases and at J to 2 bases, leaving 8 bases not matched to a gene. Germline CDR1 reads SGHVS; CDR2 reads FQNEAQ. CDR3 size: 16 residues. The CDR3: CASSLLGGTGAYEQYF. The CDR3 DNA follows: TGTGCCAGCAGCTTATTGGGTGGGACAGGAGCCTACGAGCAGTACTTC.

This rearrangement joins TRBV28 to TRBJ2-1; D may be TRBD2 (6 bases). V dropped 6 bases and J dropped 7 bases, with 19 bases sitting between them. The CDR3 totals 15 residues. CDR1 and CDR2 from the germline V gene are MDHEN and SYDVKM. The CDR3 here is CASSPWRGVSNEQFF. The CDR3, as DNA: TGTGCCAGCAGCCCCTGGCGGGGAGTAAGTAATGAGCAGTTCTTC.

V usage is TRBV29-1 and J usage is TRBJ2-3; no reliable D call. The CDR3 is 12 residues long. V was shortened by 7 bases and J by 3 bases, with 11 bases between the two germline ends. The V gene's germline CDR1 is SQVTM and CDR2 ANQGSEA. The CDR3: CSAEVGTDTQYF. The CDR3 DNA sequence: TGCAGCGCCGAGGTTGGGACAGATACGCAGTATTTT.

V is TRBV7-2 and J is TRBJ2-7, with unresolved D. Trimming cost V 2 bases and J 0 bases, with 11 bases left between them. Germline CDR1 reads SGHTA; CDR2 reads FQGNSA. This CDR3 comprises 15 residues. CDR3 protein: CASSLNRAASYEQYF. In DNA form, the CDR3 reads TGTGCCAGCAGCTTAAATAGGGCGGCCTCCTACGAGCAGTACTTC.

This chain uses TRBV6-1 with TRBJ2-5; 11 bases match TRBD1. The CDR3 is 16 amino acids. The junction had 4 bases not matched to a gene; V was cut back by 4 bases and J by 0 bases. Looked up from germline, CDR1 is MNHNS and CDR2 is SASEGT. Written as DNA, the CDR3 is TGTGCCAGCAGTGTCCGGGACAGGGGGAACCAAGAGACCCAGTACTTC. It codes for CASSVRDRGNQETQYF.

In its sample, this clonotype was seen a few times. The rearrangement joins TRBV7-2 to TRBJ2-5; 9 nucleotides agree with TRBD1. This CDR3 is built from 19 residues. CDR1 and CDR2 (germline): SGHTA, FQGNSA. V shed 3 bases, J shed 3 bases, and the junction held 17 bases outside the gene matches. The DNA of the CDR3 is TGTGCCAGCAGCTTGCCGATTTTCTATAACCGGGACAGGGAAGAGACCCAGTACTTC. This sequence encodes CASSLPIFYNRDREETQYF.

The chain uses TRBV4-3 and TRBJ2-6; D unresolved. CDR3 length equals 17 residues. Germline values: CDR1 LGHNA, CDR2 YSLEER. Trimming took off 0 bases at V and 0 bases at J, with 9 bases between the two ends. The CDR3 protein is CASSQDLGYSGANVLTF. The CDR3 nucleotides read TGCGCCAGCAGCCAAGATCTGGGGTACTCTGGGGCCAACGTCCTGACTTTC.

This chain joins TRBV29-1 and TRBJ1-5; 8 bases match TRBD1. Trimming removed 7 bases from V and 4 bases from J; junction bases left unmatched: 30. The length of the CDR3 is 21 residues. Germline loops: CDR1 SQVTM, CDR2 ANQGSEA. The CDR3 protein is CSGNLDRVNPWPTVWNQPQHF. In nucleotides, the CDR3 is TGCAGCGGAAATTTGGACAGGGTAAACCCCTGGCCTACGGTTTGGAATCAGCCCCAGCATTTT.

The genes are TRBV27 and TRBJ1-2; TRBD1 matches at 7 bases. J lost 6 bases, V lost 5 bases, and 9 bases had no gene match. Looked up from germline, CDR1 is MNHEY and CDR2 is SMNVEV (reference sequence). The CDR3 length is 14 residues. The CDR3 DNA sequence: TGTGCCAGCAGTCCTTACAGGGGCGTAGATGGCTACACCTTC. As protein: CASSPYRGVDGYTF.

This chain joins TRBV5-1 and TRBJ2-1; the match to TRBD2 covers 10 bases. The CDR3 runs 17 residues. Germline CDR1 reads SGHRS; CDR2 reads YFSETQ. V gave up 4 bases and J gave up 3 bases; unmatched junction bases: 10. CDR3 bases: TGCGCCAGCAGCGAAAGCAGCGGGGGGGCCTACTACAATGAGCAGTTCTTC. Translation: CASSESSGGAYYNEQFF.